This is a list of T cell receptor beta chains from one sample in a study of shared T cell receptors in the human thymus. Produced via immunoSEQ multiplex PCR; TCRdb's table is partial and in-frame only. The table records 550,000 to 800,000 clones, over 75% of them present only once. These data were also reused for a study on human thymus T cells.

Sequencing was carried out using thymocytes. These receptors were collected from a girl less than two years old with a congenital heart defect. CDR3s include the opening cysteine and the closing phenylalanine or tryptophan. The D gene is left open where the match is weak. Size tells how often a clone was seen (once, few, many) or the class of an expanded clone, and some rows leave it out.

v_call	j_call	d_call	clone_size	cdr3_nt	cdr3_aa
TRBV19	TRBJ1-5	NA	NA	TGTGCCAGTAGTATGATTACAGGTCGCACAAAAGATCAGCCCCAGCATTTT	CASSMITGRTKDQPQHF
TRBV7-8	TRBJ2-7	TRBD2	once	TGTGCCAGCAGCACTCGTAGCGGGGGGGAGATTTACGAGCAGTACTTC	CASSTRSGGEIYEQYF
TRBV5-4	TRBJ2-1	NA	NA	TGTGCCAGCAGAAATAGGGGCAATGAGCAGTTCTTC	CASRNRGNEQFF
TRBV10-3	TRBJ1-2	NA	NA	TGTGCCATCAGCCAGAGACAGGAGAACTATGGCTACACCTTC	CAISQRQENYGYTF
TRBV6-5	TRBJ1-1	NA	once	TGTGCCAGCAGCGAATTTTACCAGGATGGATCTGAAGCTTTCTTT	CASSEFYQDGSEAFF
TRBV9	TRBJ1-6	TRBD1	NA	TGTGCCAGCAGCCCCTATACCGAGGACAGGGTTAATTCACCCCTCCACTTT	CASSPYTEDRVNSPLHF
TRBV29-1	TRBJ2-3	NA	NA	TGCAGCGTTTCCACCCCACAGTCCTTGGGTAGCACAGATACGCAGTATTTT	CSVSTPQSLGSTDTQYF
TRBV7-8	TRBJ1-1	NA	NA	TGTGCCAGCAGCTCTACTTCTATGAACACTGAAGCTTTCTTT	CASSSTSMNTEAFF
TRBV21-1	TRBJ1-6	NA	NA	TGTGCCAGCAGCAAACGGTGGACAGGGATCTCTAATTCACCCCTCCACTTT	CASSKRWTGISNSPLHF
TRBV6-4	TRBJ1-2	TRBD1	once	TGTGCCAGCAGTGACGGGGACAGCCCTCAGGGGGGCTACACCTTC	CASSDGDSPQGGYTF
TRBV7-2	TRBJ2-7	NA	NA	TGTGCCAGCAGCTTAGCTCCGTCGGCGGTCGACTCCTACGAGCAGTACTTC	CASSLAPSAVDSYEQYF
TRBV27	TRBJ1-1	TRBD1	few	TGTGCCAGCAGCCCGACAGGGTGGACTGAAGCTTTCTTT	CASSPTGWTEAFF
TRBV2	TRBJ2-7	TRBD2	NA	TGTGCCAGCGGGGGACCGGGACTAGCGGGGGGGGTTGACTACGAGCAGTACTTC	CASGGPGLAGGVDYEQYF
TRBV28	TRBJ2-5	NA	NA	TGTGCCAGCAGTTTTCACCCCATTAGGACAGACAAACCTTGGGAGACCCAGTACTTC	CASSFHPIRTDKPWETQYF
TRBV10-3	TRBJ2-7	TRBD2	NA	TGTGCCATCAGTTTAGCGGGGGGGCTCTCCTACGAGCAGTACTTC	CAISLAGGLSYEQYF
TRBV2	TRBJ1-2	NA	NA	TGTGCCAGCAGTCTACAGCTTATCTATGGCTACACCTTC	CASSLQLIYGYTF
TRBV5-5	TRBJ1-5	NA	NA	TGTGCCAGCAGCTTGAACCCAGGGGCATATCAGCCCCAGCATTTT	CASSLNPGAYQPQHF
TRBV5-1	TRBJ2-7	TRBD1	once	TGCGCCAGCAGCTTGGCCGGGACAGGGCTACTCTTC	CASSLAGTGLLF
TRBV4-1	TRBJ2-7	NA	NA	TGCGCCAGCAGCCGTAAGGGGCTAAGCTCCTACGAGCAGTACTTC	CASSRKGLSSYEQYF
TRBV5-1	TRBJ1-2	NA	NA	TGCGCCAGCAGCTTGACAGGGAACGATGGCTACACCTTC	CASSLTGNDGYTF
TRBV5-1	TRBJ2-3	NA	NA	TGCGCCAGCAGCTTGGCCCTCATCGGGGGGGGGACAGATACAGATACGCAGTATTTT	CASSLALIGGGTDTDTQYF
TRBV2	TRBJ1-6	NA	NA	TGTGCCAGCAGTGGGAGCAGATCGGGATTTAATTCACCCCTCCACTTT	CASSGSRSGFNSPLHF
TRBV2	TRBJ1-1	NA	NA	TGTGCCGTCGAGTCGGGACAACTCCCCGGGGCAGCAGCTTTCTTT	CAVESGQLPGAAAFF
TRBV19	TRBJ1-4	TRBD1	once	TGTGCCAGTACTAAAAGGACAGGGGCTATTGAAAAACTGTTTTTT	CASTKRTGAIEKLFF
TRBV28	TRBJ1-1	NA	NA	TGTGCCAGCAGTGAATTCGGCACTGAAGCTTTCTTT	CASSEFGTEAFF
TRBV5-5	TRBJ2-7	NA	NA	TGTGCCAGCAGCCCAGGAGGTGCCTACGAGCAGTACTTC	CASSPGGAYEQYF
TRBV10-1	TRBJ2-2	NA	once	TGCGCCAGCCAGGCGGGCCCAAACACCGGGGAGCTGTTTTTT	CASQAGPNTGELFF
TRBV6-5	TRBJ1-6	NA	few	TGTGCCAGCGCCCCCGAAGGGGTTAGGGGGTCACCCCTCCACTTT	CASAPEGVRGSPLHF
TRBV9	TRBJ1-1	TRBD1	NA	TGTGCCAGCAGCGGGACCGGGACAGGGACAACCTTGACTGAAGCTTTCTTT	CASSGTGTGTTLTEAFF
TRBV27	TRBJ1-6	TRBD1	NA	TGTGCCAGCAGTTTATCGGGGACAGGCAATTCACCCCTCCACTTT	CASSLSGTGNSPLHF
TRBV5-1	TRBJ2-3	TRBD1	NA	TGCGCCAGCAGCTCGGACAGGGAGTTGACAGATACGCAGTATTTT	CASSSDRELTDTQYF